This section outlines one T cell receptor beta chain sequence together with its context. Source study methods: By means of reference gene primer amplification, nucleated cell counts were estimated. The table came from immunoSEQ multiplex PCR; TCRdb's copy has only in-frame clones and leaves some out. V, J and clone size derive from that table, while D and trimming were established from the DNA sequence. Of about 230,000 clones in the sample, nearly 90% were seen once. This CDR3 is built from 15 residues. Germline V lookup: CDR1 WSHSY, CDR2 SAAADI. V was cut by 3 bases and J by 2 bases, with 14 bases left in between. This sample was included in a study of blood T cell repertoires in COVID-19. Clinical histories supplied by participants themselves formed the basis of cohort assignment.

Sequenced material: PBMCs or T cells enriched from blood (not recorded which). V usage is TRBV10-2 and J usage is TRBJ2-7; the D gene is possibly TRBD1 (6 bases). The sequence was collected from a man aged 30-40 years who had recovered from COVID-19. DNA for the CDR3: TGCGCCAGCAGTGATGGGTCCAGGGACACCTACGAGCAGTACTTC. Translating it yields CASSDGSRDTYEQYF.